Listed below are T cell receptor beta chains from one sample, sequenced in a study of blood T cell repertoires in COVID-19. Assay used: immunoSEQ multiplex PCR; TCRdb lists only in-frame clones, some missing. The sample holds roughly 160,000 clones; 84% are singletons and the top ten take 2.5% to 3%. The sequencing sample was made of peripheral blood. The receptors here all came from a woman older than 75 with COVID-19, enrolled during active disease. The CDR3 runs from the conserved cysteine through the conserved F or W. Each record gives: clone size, J gene, V gene, CDR3 protein. Expanded clones get a size class; other rows say once, few or many, or leave the size out.

size: few; J: TRBJ2-7; V: TRBV5-4; CDR3: CASSLETDEQYF
size: -; J: TRBJ2-6; V: TRBV6-2/TRBV6-3; CDR3: CASSAWETGSGANVLTF
size: -; J: TRBJ1-5; V: TRBV5-1; CDR3: CASSPGQINQPQHF
size: few; J: TRBJ1-1; V: TRBV2; CDR3: CASSGNRPEAFF
size: -; J: TRBJ1-2; V: TRBV4-1; CDR3: CASSQDPLSRGQRGYTF
size: -; J: TRBJ2-2; V: TRBV7-9; CDR3: CASRPSGMNTGELFF
size: once; J: TRBJ2-5; V: TRBV1; CDR3: CTSVPGQKETQYF
size: -; J: TRBJ2-2; V: TRBV5-8; CDR3: CASSSSGGPTGELFF
size: -; J: TRBJ2-2; V: TRBV7-8; CDR3: CASSLDSSEAWTGELFF
size: few; J: TRBJ1-5; V: TRBV27; CDR3: CASSGTGHQPQHF
size: -; J: TRBJ2-2; V: TRBV6-6; CDR3: CATQLAGGPGELFF
size: -; J: TRBJ2-2; V: TRBV28; CDR3: CASGRKLNGELFF
size: -; J: TRBJ2-1; V: TRBV7-2; CDR3: CASSPDRGHYNEQFF
size: -; J: TRBJ1-1; V: TRBV28; CDR3: CASGVGGMNTEAFF
size: -; J: TRBJ2-5; V: TRBV19; CDR3: CASRASGRAETQYF
size: -; J: TRBJ1-2; V: TRBV5-1; CDR3: CASSLGGANGYTF
size: few; J: TRBJ2-7; V: TRBV6-2/TRBV6-3; CDR3: CASSMGQGYEQYF
size: -; J: TRBJ1-1; V: TRBV18; CDR3: CASSPGQGGTEAFF
size: few; J: TRBJ1-5; V: TRBV7-2; CDR3: CASSLVGTGGNQPQHF
size: -; J: TRBJ2-7; V: TRBV5-5; CDR3: CASSVGPYEQYF
size: -; J: TRBJ1-2; V: TRBV6-5; CDR3: CASSYLGGGYTF
size: -; J: TRBJ2-7; V: TRBV7-6; CDR3: CASSLRSKGLGEQYF
size: -; J: TRBJ2-3; V: TRBV28; CDR3: CASSFSGTSTDTQYF
size: -; J: TRBJ1-3; V: TRBV28; CDR3: CASSFNLNTIYF
size: -; J: TRBJ2-5; V: TRBV19; CDR3: CSLGLNQETQYF
size: -; J: TRBJ2-7; V: TRBV4-3; CDR3: CASSQRGGSYEQYF
size: once; J: TRBJ2-7; V: TRBV5-1; CDR3: CASSLQVLSYEQYF
size: once; J: TRBJ2-1; V: TRBV24-1; CDR3: CATSDGTSGVPHRQFF
size: -; J: TRBJ1-6; V: TRBV7-6; CDR3: CASSPTGVRSPLHF